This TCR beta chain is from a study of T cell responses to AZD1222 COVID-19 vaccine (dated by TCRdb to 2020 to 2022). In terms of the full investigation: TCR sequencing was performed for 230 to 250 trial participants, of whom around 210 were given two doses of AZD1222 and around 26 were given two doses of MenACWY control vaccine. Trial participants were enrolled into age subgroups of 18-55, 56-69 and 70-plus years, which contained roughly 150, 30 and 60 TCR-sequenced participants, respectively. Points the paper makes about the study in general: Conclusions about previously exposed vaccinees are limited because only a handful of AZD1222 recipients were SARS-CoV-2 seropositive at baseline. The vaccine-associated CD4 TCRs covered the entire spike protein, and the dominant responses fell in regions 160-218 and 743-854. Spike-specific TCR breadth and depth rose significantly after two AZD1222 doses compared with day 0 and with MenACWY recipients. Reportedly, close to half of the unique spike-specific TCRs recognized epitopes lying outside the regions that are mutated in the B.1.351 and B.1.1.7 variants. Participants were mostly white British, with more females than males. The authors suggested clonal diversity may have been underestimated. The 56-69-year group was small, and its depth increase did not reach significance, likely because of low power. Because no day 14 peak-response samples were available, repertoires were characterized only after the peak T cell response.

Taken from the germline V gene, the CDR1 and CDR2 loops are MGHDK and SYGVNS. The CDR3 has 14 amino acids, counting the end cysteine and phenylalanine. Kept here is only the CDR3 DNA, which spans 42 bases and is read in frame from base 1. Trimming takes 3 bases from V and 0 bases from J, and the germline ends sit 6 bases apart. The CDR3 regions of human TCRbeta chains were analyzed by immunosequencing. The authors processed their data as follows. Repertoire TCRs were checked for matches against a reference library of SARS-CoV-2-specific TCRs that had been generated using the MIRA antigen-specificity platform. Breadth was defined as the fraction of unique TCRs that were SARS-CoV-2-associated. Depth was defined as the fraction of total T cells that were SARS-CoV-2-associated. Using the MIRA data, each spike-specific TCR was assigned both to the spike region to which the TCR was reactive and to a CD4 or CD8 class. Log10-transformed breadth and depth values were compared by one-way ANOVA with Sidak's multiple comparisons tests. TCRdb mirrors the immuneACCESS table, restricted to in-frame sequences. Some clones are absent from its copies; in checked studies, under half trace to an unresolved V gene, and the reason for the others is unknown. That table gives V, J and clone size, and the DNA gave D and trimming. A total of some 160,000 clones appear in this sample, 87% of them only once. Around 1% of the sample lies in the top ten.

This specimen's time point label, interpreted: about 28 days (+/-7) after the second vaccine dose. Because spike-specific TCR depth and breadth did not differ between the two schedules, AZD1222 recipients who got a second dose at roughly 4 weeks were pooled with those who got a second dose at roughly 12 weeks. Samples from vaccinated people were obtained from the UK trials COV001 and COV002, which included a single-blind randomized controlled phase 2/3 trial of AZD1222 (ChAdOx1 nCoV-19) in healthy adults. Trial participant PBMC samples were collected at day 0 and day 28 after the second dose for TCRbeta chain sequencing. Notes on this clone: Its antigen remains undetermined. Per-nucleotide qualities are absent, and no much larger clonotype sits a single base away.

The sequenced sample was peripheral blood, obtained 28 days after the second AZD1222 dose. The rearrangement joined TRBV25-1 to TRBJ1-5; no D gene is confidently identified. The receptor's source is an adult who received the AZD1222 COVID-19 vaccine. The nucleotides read TGTGCCAGCAGTGATCACAGTAGCAATCAGCCCCAGCATTTT. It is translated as CASSDHSSNQPQHF.